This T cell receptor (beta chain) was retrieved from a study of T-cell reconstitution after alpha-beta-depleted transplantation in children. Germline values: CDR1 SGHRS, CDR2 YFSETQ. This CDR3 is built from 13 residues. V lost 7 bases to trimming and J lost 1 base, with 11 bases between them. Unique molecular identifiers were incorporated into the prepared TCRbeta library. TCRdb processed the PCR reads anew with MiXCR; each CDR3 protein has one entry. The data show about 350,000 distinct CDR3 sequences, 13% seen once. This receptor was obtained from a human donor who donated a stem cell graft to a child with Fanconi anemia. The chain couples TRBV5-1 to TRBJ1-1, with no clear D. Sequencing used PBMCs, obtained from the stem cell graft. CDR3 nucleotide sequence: TGCGCCAGCGGTGAGAACTCGAACACTGAAGCTTTCTTT. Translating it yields CASGENSNTEAFF.